This TCR beta chain was documented in a study of CD8+ T cells in alopecia areata. Overall study: It was 6 to 18 months of tofacitinib, and then there were 6 months off drug. The study, taken as a whole, reports: Clonality in lesional scalp, especially alopecia totalis/universalis, exceeded that of normal scalp.

This sample's treatment: oral pan-JAK inhibitor, 5-10 mg twice daily. Lesional scalp tissue (obtained by punch biopsy) and peripheral blood were collected from alopecia areata patients. In each case, RNA was isolated and then reverse transcribed into cDNA as the sequencing template. Repertoires were generated with immunoSEQ multiplex PCR, while TCRdb's copy carries only in-frame clones and drops some. This table holds about 180,000 clones, 58% found once. In this sample, this clone turned up many times. The antigen is unknown. Material: CD4+ T cells sorted from blood, obtained between weeks 55 and 65, from a patient treated with tofacitinib. The sequence was obtained from a human donor with alopecia areata.

CDR3 sequence: CASSVGTSSGNTIYF. The CDR3 coding sequence is TGTGCCAGCAGCGTGGGGACCAGCTCTGGAAACACCATATATTTT. This sequence joins TRBV9 and TRBJ1-3; D is perhaps TRBD1 (5 bases). With 2 bases removed from V and 0 bases from J, the gap between germline ends came to 9 bases. The CDR3 covers 15 residues. From germline, CDR1 is SGDLS and CDR2 YYNGEE.